The entry below gives a single T cell receptor beta chain sequence along with its context. Per the original data handling: The authors estimated nucleated cell counts from reference gene primer amplification. The table came from immunoSEQ multiplex PCR; TCRdb's copy has only in-frame clones and leaves some out. V and J calls plus clone size are reproduced from that table; the DNA served to infer D and trimming. The sample has fewer than 200,000 clones, about 90% seen once. Seattle patient enrollment occurred during active infection, with longitudinal follow-up thereafter. The data were taken from a study of blood T cell repertoires in COVID-19. Across the study: There were acute and convalescent COVID-19 samples, and they came from the United States, Italy and Spain. PBMCs, B-cell-depleted T cells, or T cells provided the cDNA or gDNA that made up the material.

CDR1 is SGHAT and CDR2 is FQNNGV in the germline V gene. J lost 4 bases, V lost 1 base, and 2 bases had no gene match. This CDR3 comprises 14 residues. The sequence was obtained from a man aged 25 to 40 with COVID-19, enrolled during active disease. This chain links TRBV11-2 with TRBJ2-7, with 9 positions matching TRBD1. Sequenced sample: peripheral blood. CDR3 region: CASSLVGTGYEQYF. DNA for the CDR3: TGTGCCAGCAGCTTAGTTGGGACAGGGTACGAGCAGTACTTC.